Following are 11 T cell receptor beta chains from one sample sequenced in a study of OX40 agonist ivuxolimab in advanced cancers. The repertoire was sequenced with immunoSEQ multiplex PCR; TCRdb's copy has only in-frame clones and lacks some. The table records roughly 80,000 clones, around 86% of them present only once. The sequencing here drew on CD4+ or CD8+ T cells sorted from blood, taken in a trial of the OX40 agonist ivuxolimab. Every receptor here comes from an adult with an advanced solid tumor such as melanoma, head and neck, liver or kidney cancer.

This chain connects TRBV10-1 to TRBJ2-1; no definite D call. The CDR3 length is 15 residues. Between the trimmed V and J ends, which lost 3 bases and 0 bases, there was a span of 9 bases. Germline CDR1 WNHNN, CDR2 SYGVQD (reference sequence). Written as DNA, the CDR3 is TGCGCCAGCAGTGACCCAACTTCCTCCTACAATGAGCAGTTCTTC. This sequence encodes CASSDPTSSYNEQFF.

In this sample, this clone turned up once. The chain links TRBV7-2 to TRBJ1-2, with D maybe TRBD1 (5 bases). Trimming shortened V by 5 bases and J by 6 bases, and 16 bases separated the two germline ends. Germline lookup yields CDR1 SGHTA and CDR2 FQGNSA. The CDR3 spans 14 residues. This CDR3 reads CASSRPGTLNGYTF. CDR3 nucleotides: TGTGCCAGCAGCCGTCCCGGGACTCTAAATGGCTACACCTTC. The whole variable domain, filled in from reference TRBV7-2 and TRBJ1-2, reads GAGVSQSPSNKVTEKGKDVELRCDPISGHTALYWYRQSLGQGLEFLIYFQGNSAPDKSGLPSDRFSAERTGGSVSTLTIQRTQQEDSAVYLCASSRPGTLNGYTFGSGTRLTVV.

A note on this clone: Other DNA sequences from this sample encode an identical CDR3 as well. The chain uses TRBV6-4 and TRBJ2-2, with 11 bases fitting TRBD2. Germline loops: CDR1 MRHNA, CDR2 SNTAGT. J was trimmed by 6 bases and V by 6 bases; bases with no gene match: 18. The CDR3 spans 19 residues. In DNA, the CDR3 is TGTGCCAGCAGCCCCCCGGCTAGCGGGAGGATTTCTTCATCCGGGGAGCTGTTTTTT. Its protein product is CASSPPASGRISSSGELFF.

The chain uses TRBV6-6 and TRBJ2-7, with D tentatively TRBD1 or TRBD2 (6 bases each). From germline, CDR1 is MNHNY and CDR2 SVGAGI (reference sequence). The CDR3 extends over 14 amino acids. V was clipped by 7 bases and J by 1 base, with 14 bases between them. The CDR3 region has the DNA TGTGCCAGCAATGGGGGGCCGTCGTCCTACGAGCAGTACTTC. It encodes CASNGGPSSYEQYF.

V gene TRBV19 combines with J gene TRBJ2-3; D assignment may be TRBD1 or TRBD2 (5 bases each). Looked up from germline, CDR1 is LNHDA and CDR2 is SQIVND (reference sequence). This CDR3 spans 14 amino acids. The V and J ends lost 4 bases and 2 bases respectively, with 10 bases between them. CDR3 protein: CASSRGTYTDTQYF. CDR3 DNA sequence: TGTGCCAGTAGTAGAGGGACCTACACAGATACGCAGTATTTT. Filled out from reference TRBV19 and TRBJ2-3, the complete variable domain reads DGGITQSPKYLFRKEGQNVTLSCEQNLNHDAMYWYRQDPGQGLRLIYYSQIVNDFQKGDIAEGYSVSREKKESFPLTVTSAQKNPTAFYLCASSRGTYTDTQYFGPGTRLTVL.

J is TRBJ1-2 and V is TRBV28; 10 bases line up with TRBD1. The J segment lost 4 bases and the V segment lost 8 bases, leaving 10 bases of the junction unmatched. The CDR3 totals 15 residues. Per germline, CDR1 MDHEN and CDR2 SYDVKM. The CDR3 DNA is TGTGCCAGCGCTAGGGAGACAGGGGGCGGCTATGGCTACACCTTC. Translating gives CASARETGGGYGYTF.

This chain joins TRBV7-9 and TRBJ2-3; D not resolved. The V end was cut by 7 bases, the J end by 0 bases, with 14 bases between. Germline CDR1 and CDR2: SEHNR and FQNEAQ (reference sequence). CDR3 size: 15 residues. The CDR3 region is CASTDPVKSTDTQYF. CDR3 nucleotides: TGTGCCAGCACCGATCCCGTTAAAAGCACAGATACGCAGTATTTT.

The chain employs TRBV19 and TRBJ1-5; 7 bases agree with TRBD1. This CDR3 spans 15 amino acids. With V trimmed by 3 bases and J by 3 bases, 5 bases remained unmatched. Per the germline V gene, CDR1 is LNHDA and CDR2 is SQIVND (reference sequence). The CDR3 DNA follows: TGTGCCAGTAGTATCGACAGGGAGTACAATCAGCCCCAGCATTTT. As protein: CASSIDREYNQPQHF.

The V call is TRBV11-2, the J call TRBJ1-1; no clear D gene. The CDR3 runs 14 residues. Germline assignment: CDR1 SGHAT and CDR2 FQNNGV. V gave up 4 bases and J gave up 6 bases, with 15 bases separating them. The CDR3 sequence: CASSSGSDPPEAFF. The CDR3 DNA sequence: TGTGCCAGCAGCTCCGGGTCAGACCCCCCTGAAGCTTTCTTT.

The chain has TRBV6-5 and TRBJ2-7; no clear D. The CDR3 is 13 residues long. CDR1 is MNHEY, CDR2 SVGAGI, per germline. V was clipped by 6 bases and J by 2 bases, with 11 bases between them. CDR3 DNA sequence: TGTGCCAGCAGATCCGGGCTAACCTACGAGCAGTACTTC. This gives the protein CASRSGLTYEQYF.

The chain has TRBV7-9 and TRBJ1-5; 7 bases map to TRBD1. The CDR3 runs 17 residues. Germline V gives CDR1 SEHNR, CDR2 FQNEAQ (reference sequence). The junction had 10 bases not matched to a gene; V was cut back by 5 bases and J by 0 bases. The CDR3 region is CASSPGQSPYSNQPQHF. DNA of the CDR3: TGTGCCAGCAGCCCGGGACAGTCTCCTTATAGCAATCAGCCCCAGCATTTT. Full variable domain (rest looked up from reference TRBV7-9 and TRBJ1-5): DTGVSQNPRHKITKRGQNVTFRCDPISEHNRLYWYRQTLGQGPEFLTYFQNEAQLEKSRLLSDRFSAERPKGSFSTLEIQRTEQGDSAMYLCASSPGQSPYSNQPQHFGDGTRLSIL.